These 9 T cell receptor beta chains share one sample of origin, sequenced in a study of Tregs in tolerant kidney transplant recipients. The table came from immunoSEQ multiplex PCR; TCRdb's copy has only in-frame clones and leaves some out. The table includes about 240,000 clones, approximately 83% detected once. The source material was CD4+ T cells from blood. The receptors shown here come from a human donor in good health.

Written as DNA, the CDR3 is TGCAGCGTTGGACGAGGACTAGCGGGAGTCGAGCAGTACTTC. Translated: CSVGRGLAGVEQYF. The chain combines TRBV29-1 with TRBJ2-7; 13 bases are shared with TRBD2. CDR1 SQVTM and CDR2 ANQGSEA come from the germline V gene. V lost 4 bases and J lost 6; bases outside the gene matches: 6. The CDR3 sequence is 14 residues long.

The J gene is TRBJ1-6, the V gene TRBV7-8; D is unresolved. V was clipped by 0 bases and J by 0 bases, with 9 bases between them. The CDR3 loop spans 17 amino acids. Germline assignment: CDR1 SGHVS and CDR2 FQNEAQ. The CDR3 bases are TGTGCCAGCAGCTTAGCGGGGAGGGCCTCCTATAATTCACCCCTCCACTTT. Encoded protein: CASSLAGRASYNSPLHF.

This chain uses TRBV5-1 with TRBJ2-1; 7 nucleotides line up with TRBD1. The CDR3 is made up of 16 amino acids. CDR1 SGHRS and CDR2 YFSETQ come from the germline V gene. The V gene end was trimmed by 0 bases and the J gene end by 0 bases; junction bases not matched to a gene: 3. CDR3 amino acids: CASSLDGTDSYNEQFF. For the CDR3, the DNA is TGCGCCAGCAGCTTGGATGGGACAGACTCCTACAATGAGCAGTTCTTC.

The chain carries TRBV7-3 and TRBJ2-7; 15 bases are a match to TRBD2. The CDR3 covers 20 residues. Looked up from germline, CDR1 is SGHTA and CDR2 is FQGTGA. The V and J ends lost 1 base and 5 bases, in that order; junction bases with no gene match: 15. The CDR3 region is CASSLKARTSGGAGGHEQYF. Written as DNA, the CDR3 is TGTGCCAGCAGCTTAAAGGCCCGGACTAGCGGGGGGGCCGGGGGCCACGAGCAGTACTTC.

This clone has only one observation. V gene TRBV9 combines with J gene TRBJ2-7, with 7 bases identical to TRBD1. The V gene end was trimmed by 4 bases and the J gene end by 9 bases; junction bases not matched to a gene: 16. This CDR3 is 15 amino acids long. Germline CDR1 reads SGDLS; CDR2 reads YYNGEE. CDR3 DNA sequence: TGTGCCAGCAGCCCCCGGCTTGGGACAGCGCCGCTGCAGTACTTC. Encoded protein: CASSPRLGTAPLQYF.

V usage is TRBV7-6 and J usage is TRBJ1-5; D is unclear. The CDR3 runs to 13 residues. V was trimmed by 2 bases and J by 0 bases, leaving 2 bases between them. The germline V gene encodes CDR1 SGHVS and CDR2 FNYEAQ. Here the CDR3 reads CASSLTSNQPQHF. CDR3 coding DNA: TGTGCCAGCAGCTTAACTAGCAATCAGCCCCAGCATTTT.

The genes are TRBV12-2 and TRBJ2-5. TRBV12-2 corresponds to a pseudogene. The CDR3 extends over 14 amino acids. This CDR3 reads CASRLDPTRETQYF. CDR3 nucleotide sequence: TGTGCAAGTCGCTTAGACCCAACCCGCGAGACCCAGTACTTC.

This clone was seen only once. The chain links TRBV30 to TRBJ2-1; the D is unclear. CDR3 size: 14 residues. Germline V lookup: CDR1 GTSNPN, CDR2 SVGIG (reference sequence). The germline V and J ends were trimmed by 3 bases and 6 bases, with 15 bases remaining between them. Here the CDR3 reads CAWSSWLLGNEQFF. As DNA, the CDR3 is TGTGCCTGGAGCTCGTGGCTTCTCGGCAATGAGCAGTTCTTC.

CDR3 in amino acids: CASSLDAPSTQYF. The CDR3 DNA sequence: TGTGCCAGCAGCTTAGACGCCCCTTCTACGCAGTATTTT. The chain is built from TRBV11-2 and TRBJ2-3; no reliable D call. Germline CDR1 is SGHAT and CDR2 is FQNNGV. The CDR3 has 13 residues. V lost 0 bases and J lost 8, with 9 bases in between.